Below, one T cell receptor (beta chain) is given with its context. Its antigen is unknown. There are no base qualities to consult, and no much larger clone falls within one base. The data were obtained in a study of blood T cells in healthy people across ages (dated by TCRdb to between 2014 and 2017). At the level of the whole study: Template switching captured roughly one uniquely barcoded TCR beta cDNA molecule per two T cells in model experiments. Age-related changes in TCR beta repertoire diversity were measured in the study by deep sequencing normalized with unique cDNA molecular identifiers. Donors were grouped into four age groups: young (average roughly 17 years), middle-aged (roughly 38), aged (around 60) and long-lived (about 90). To avoid experimental bias, donors of different ages were randomly spread across the sequencing lanes. For two donors (one aged 18 to 30 and one aged 80 or older), the study analyzed two additional independent replicas of 1 million unique cDNA reads from the same blood draw.

The donors were under 40 Caucasian individuals from Russia, aged roughly 6 to 100 years, who were systemically healthy. Ten milliliters of peripheral blood were drawn from each donor into EDTA-treated Vacutainer tubes. Ficoll-Paque density-gradient centrifugation was used to isolate PBMCs, with at least 6 million per sample. Total RNA, at least 6 micrograms per sample, was extracted from PBMCs with Trizol reagent. Naive CD45RAhigh/CD27high T cell percentages were measured by flow cytometry on a PBMC aliquot from every donor. Reading from cysteine to phenylalanine, the CDR3 counts 12 amino acids. The DNA shown is the 36-base CDR3, in frame from base 1. Trimming costs V 3 bases and J 6 bases, and their ends lie 11 bases apart. The germline V gene (reference sequence) gives CDR1 as DFQATT and CDR2 as SNEGSKA. Overall results and qualifications from the work: Because the CMV infection status of the donors was unknown, age-related changes in expanded clonotypes may potentially have been confounded. Compared with the aged group, the long-lived group had more naive CD4+ T cells, fewer expanded clones and increased TCR diversity, a pattern suggesting age selection. Estimates of total diversity based on one million sequenced T cells were regarded as lower bounds and as underestimates. Observed TCR beta diversity per million T cells fell roughly linearly with age, and a significant reduction was already apparent by age approximately 40. Since profiling was done on bulk unsorted PBMCs, naive and antigen-experienced compartments could not be conclusively compared. The percentage of naive T cells measured by flow cytometry correlated strongly with observed TCR beta diversity.

The library came from 5' RACE. This sample was sequenced with an Illumina HiSeq 2500. A second PCR of about 6 to 12 cycles was run with a J-beta primer mix and a sample-barcoded 5' primer. A unique molecular identifier was introduced onto each TCR beta cDNA molecule by a template-switch 5' adaptor carrying 12 random nucleotides. At least 2.5 million CDR3-containing paired-end reads were obtained from each sample. First-strand cDNA was synthesized from all RNA with the Mint cDNA synthesis kit, primed by a TRBC-specific oligonucleotide. Following uracil-DNA glycosylase treatment, a first 18-cycle PCR with universal primers M1SS and BC2_uni_R was performed on all cDNA. Concerning the study's data processing: For normalization, 1 million high-quality reads, each with a distinct molecular identifier, were randomly selected from each sample. Reads sharing molecular identifiers were discarded rather than binned into consensus sequences. MiTCR, run with a Q25 quality threshold and the strictest error-elimination algorithm, handled CDR3 identification, clonotype clustering and error correction. A nonparametric unseen species model with Euler transformation was used to estimate lower-bound total TCR beta diversity. TCRdb passed the public sequencing reads through fastp at Q25 and MiXCR, retaining productive beta sequences. Rows with one shared CDR3 protein collapse into an entry with the most common genes and DNA. TCRdb's processing, not the authors', yielded these V and J calls. Within this sample are roughly 1,800,000 distinct CDR3 sequences, with around half of them counted one time only. The ten largest clonotypes hold approximately 2.1% of the sample.

This clonotype was obtained from a woman between 40 and 50 years old in good health. The rearrangement combines TRBV20-1 with TRBJ1-2; the D gene is not confidently resolved. Source material: blood. This receptor has the CDR3 CSARLGKDGYTF. The sequence in DNA is TGCAGTGCTAGGTTGGGAAAGGATGGCTACACCTTC.